This TCR beta chain was found in a study of cytomegalovirus exposure and HLA in healthy donors (dated by TCRdb to between 2016 and 2019). Describing the broader study: In an earlier analysis of around 540 of the donors, about 260 Gb of sequence data and some 100 million unique TCR beta sequences from about 190 million T cells were reported. An early release that covered about 600 HLA-typed donors contained around 300 gigabases of sequencing data and 85 million to 100 million unique TCR sequences. Among the roughly 380 genotyped donors, more than 70% belonged to the genetic ancestry cluster associated with self-reported Caucasian donors. The aim of the study was to test whether cataloging public T cell receptors could identify signatures of past pathogen exposure. The study profiled the T cell repertoires of under 850 subjects by immunosequencing and related them to cytomegalovirus serostatus. A separate validation cohort of some 130 different subjects was used in addition to the roughly 720-subject first cohort. High-throughput TCR immunosequencing, statistical association of individual TCRs with disease status, and machine learning were combined to predict cytomegalovirus infection status. To study patterns of TCR occurrence, a later analysis re-analyzed previously published TCR beta repertoires from 550 to 800 donors and added high-resolution HLA genotyping. Rather than drawing on any new phenotypic data, the later analysis identified candidate immune exposures from TCR beta sequences and the way those sequences occurred across donors. To decide whether each TCR beta V gene segment behaved as functional or pseudogenic, an earlier analysis of fewer than 750 of the donors relied on high-throughput TCR beta sequencing. Alongside the repertoire data, information on donor age, sex, ethnicity and CMV serostatus was compiled. In a later genetic analysis, genome-wide SNP genotypes for about 65% of the 666 donors were used, and that subset was treated as a discovery cohort. Every discovery cohort repertoire had been produced on one sequencing platform. Class I and class II HLA loci were covered by the typing at four-digit resolution. Typing coverage varied by locus: roughly 629-630 donors for A, B, C, DRB1 and DQB1; more than 500 for DQA1; more than 600 for DPA1; roughly 470 for DPB1. Four or five DR-DQ haplotypes were handled as single units for association and clustering because linkage in the cohort was strong. Among some 400 genotyped donors of the cohort, an average of around 250,000 unique TCR beta nucleotide sequences was sequenced per donor, of which about 19% were non-productive.

A word on this clone: The clone's antigen remains unknown. No much larger clone exists at a distance of one base, and base qualities are not known.

V is pared back by 4 bases and J by 8 bases, with 14 bases lying between the germline termini. Via the germline V gene (reference sequence), CDR1 is SEHNR and CDR2 FQNEAQ. From cysteine to phenylalanine, the CDR3 is 13 amino acids long. The CDR3 DNA has 39 bases and is translated from base 1. The method behind the library was the immunoSEQ multiplex PCR assay. For the multiplex PCR, a mixture combining 60 forward primers for TCR Vbeta segments and 13 reverse primers for TCR Jbeta segments was used. Amplification of the CDR3 region of rearranged TCR beta genes was performed with a multiplex PCR assay on genomic DNA. On the Illumina HiSeq System, the amplified TCR beta libraries were sequenced as 87-base-pair reads. The study's own analysis went as follows. A later analysis tallied approximately 87 million unique TCR beta chains across the 660 or so repertoires, and about 12 million of those chains were shared by two or more donors. A nearest-neighbor algorithm error-corrected the raw reads and collapsed the reads into unique sequences, merging closely related sequences to remove PCR and sequencing errors. CDR3 sequences were aligned to IMGT reference sequences to assign V, D and J gene segments. Each retained sequence needed at least a six-nucleotide match to both a V gene segment and a J gene segment. Rearrangements were called productive when the CDR3 lacked stop codons and stayed in frame with V and J; all others were non-productive. CDR3 was defined according to IMGT convention as the region running from the second conserved V-encoded cysteine to the conserved J-encoded phenylalanine. The earlier analysis of approximately 590 of the donors excluded any sequence lacking an unambiguous match to a single V gene segment. In an earlier analysis of some 590 of the donors, a V segment was called functional when productive rearrangements were above 56.7%, and segregating when the standard deviation between donors exceeded 5%. A statistical classification framework was built to diagnose cytomegalovirus status from the catalog of TCR beta chain sequences. In a later analysis, V and J genes were assigned by comparing TCR nucleotide sequences against IMGT/GENE-DB human TR gene sequences. In a later analysis, CDR3 sequences and most-parsimonious VDJ recombination scenarios were assigned using the TCRdist pipeline. In a later analysis, every TCR beta chain was defined by the combination of its CDR3 amino acid sequence and its V-gene family, and reads without a unique V-gene family were dropped. In a later analysis, around 650 highly shared, low-generation-probability nucleotide sequences were removed to address suspected cross-contamination and a sequencing artifact. In a later analysis, a clonal expansion index was calculated for each public chain from normalized within-repertoire ranks of inferred template counts. In a later analysis, generation probabilities were computed with a VDJ recombination model fitted to out-of-frame rearrangements, and the resulting probabilities were checked against IGoR. In a later analysis, TCR-TCR, TCR-HLA and TCR-CMV co-occurrence was scored with hypergeometric tests, and a repertoire-size bias correction was applied to TCR pairs. A later analysis estimated false discovery rates by permuting HLA or CMV assignments 20 times. A later analysis grouped co-occurring TCRs with DBSCAN, adding TCRdist sequence similarity when clustering within HLA-allele-positive subsets. Co-occurrence clustering excluded repertoires with fewer than 30,000 or more than 120,000 public chains, plus five with anomalous nucleotide sharing. In TCRdb, the immuneACCESS table is reduced to in-frame sequences with V and J assigned. These tables do not hold every clone; where another copy was compared, an unresolved V gene accounts for under half, and the others remain unexplained. V, J and clone size are those of that table, while D and trimming were read from the DNA. For this sample the table gives roughly 120,000 clones, of which around 72% were detected only once. The top ten hold about 7.9% of the sample.

General study outcomes and caveats: When HLA alleles, especially DR and DQ, strongly co-occurred, TCR associations were difficult to assign to individual alleles. Several of the top co-occurrence clusters appeared to be linked to parvovirus B19, influenza, CMV and Epstein-Barr virus, according to a later analysis. It was suggested by the authors that the approach could potentially be generalized to other disease states and immunological phenotypes. In a later genetic analysis, a missense DCLRE1C variant was associated with V-gene and J-gene trimming of TCR beta chains, and the association was replicated in an independent cohort. Most TCR sequences were seen in very few donors, while some public TCRs were found in many individuals. A few of the identified cytomegalovirus-associated TCR beta chains were confirmed in vitro to be specific for cytomegalovirus antigens. Because HLA typing was missing for some donors at each locus, association tests included only the typed subset. In a later analysis, the rate of TCR association differed among HLA loci, with DRB1 alleles having the most associated TCRs and HLA-C alleles having the fewest. In a later analysis, HLA-associated TCR beta chains showed more clonal expansion and lower generation probabilities than non-associated chains that were equally common. A further reported finding was that TCR beta sequences accurately predicted the HLA-A and HLA-B alleles for most subjects in the first cohort. In an earlier analysis of 587 of the donors, most TCR beta V segments appeared in productive rearrangements about 87% or about 30% of the time, broadly matching IMGT annotations. Because the 87-base-pair reads could not distinguish some IMGT-functional V segments, including TRBV6-2 and TRBV6-3, those segments were excluded. Linkage disequilibrium might explain the correlated functional status among segregating V segments, but an unknown experimental factor could not be excluded. Cytomegalovirus status was reported to be diagnosed by the classifier with high specificity and sensitivity in both the original and validation cohorts. The study gave a list of 150 to 200 TCR beta chains associated with cytomegalovirus. A later genetic analysis reported fewer N-insertions in productive TCRs among donors in an Asian-associated ancestry cluster than the roughly 650-donor mean. This cohort had only TCR beta chains sequenced, and the lack of alpha or paired-chain data limited which features could be detected. Most CMV-associated TCR beta chains appeared to be HLA-restricted in a later analysis, and the HLA associations seemed to be driven largely by CMV exposure. The only immune exposure information available for the cohort was CMV serostatus. Specific HLA alleles were associated with about 17,000 TCR beta sequences at a false discovery rate of 0.05 in a later analysis. Presence/absence analyses assumed roughly uniform sequencing depth across donors, an assumption that may not hold. Because counts were too low, roughly 17 rarely observed V segments, including chromosome 9 orphons, were left out of the earlier analysis of some 600 of the donors. The sequencing pipeline was judged likely to have produced a cluster of highly shared sequence variants as a technical artifact.

The cohort comprised 550 to 700 healthy bone marrow donors. At the time of sampling, all cohort members were nominally healthy, though unrecorded immune exposures were likely present. The donor was CMV seropositive and was included in the group of 290 or so seropositive cohort members. A peripheral blood sample was provided by each donor, and peripheral blood mononuclear cells were used for TCR beta sequencing. The Qiagen DNeasy Blood Extraction Kit was used to extract genomic DNA from the blood cell samples. This TCR came from a woman in her thirties or forties in good health and CMV-seropositive. This chain is built from TRBV7-9 and TRBJ1-2, with TRBD1 tentatively as D gene (6 bases match). Sequenced: PBMCs. The sequenced DNA: TGTGCCAGCAGCTCTCGGGGGGGCAGCGGCTACACCTTC. This is translated as CASSSRGGSGYTF.